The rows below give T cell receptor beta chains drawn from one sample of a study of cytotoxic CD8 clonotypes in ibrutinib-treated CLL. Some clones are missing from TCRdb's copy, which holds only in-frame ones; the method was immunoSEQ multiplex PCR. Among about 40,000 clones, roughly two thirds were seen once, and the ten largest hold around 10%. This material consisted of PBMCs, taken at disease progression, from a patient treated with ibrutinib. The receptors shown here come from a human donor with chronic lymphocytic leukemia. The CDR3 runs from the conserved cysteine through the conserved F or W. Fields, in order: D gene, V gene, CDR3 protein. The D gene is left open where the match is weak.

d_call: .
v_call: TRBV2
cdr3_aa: CASAGIAGDTQYF

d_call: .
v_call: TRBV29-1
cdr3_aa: CSVVKETQYF

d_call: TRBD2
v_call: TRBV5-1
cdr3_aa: CASSFGTSGDLSTDTQYF

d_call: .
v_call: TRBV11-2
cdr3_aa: CASSPGTRGSFTEAFF

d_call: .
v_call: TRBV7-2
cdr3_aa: CASSLQGDYGYTF

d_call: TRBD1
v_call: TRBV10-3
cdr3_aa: CALRQGLTYEQYF

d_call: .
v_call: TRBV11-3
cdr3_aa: CASSQTLDNIQYF

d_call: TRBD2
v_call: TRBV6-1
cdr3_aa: CASSVSSGEYNEQFF

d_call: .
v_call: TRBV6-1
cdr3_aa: CASSEEGAGEQYF

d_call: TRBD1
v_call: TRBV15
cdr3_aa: CATSSIRGNSGNTIYF

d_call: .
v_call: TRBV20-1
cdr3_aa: CSAKQGYGYTF

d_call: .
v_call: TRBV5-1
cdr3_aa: CASSRTQGSYEQYF

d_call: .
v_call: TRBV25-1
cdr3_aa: CASSAEDGIYNEQFF

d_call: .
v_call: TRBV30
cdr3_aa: CAWKGPTEAFF

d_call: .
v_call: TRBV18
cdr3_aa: CASSVDGDWPGNTIYF

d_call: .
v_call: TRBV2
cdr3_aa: CASSIAQGTYEQYF

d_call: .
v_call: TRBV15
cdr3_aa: CATSREGAQPQHF

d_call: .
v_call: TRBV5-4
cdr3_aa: CASSLDPGSDYGYTF

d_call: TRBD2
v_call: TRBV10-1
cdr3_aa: CASSDSSGSTDTQYF

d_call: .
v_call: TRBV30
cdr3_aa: CAWSIQTGNTIYF

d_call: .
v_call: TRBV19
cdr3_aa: CASTDGLHNEKLFF

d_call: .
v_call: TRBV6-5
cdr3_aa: CASSLSRDTQYF

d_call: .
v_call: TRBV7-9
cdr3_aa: CASSFSAGDNEKLFF

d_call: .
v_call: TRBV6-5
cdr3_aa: CASSYSGVQGDEQYF

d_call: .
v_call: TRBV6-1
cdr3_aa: CASSEAVEGIASYF

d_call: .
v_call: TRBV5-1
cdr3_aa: CASSWGVPPNEQFF

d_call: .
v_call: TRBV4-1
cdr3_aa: CASRQDLLNSGNTIYF

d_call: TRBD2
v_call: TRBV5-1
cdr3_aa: CASRGGKSSYNEQFF

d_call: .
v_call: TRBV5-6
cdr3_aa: CASSLKTGIAEAFF

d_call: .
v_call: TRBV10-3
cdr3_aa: CAISEQGNTEAFF

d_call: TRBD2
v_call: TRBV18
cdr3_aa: CASSPGPGLLHNEQFF

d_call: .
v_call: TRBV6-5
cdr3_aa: CASTSGSEKLFF

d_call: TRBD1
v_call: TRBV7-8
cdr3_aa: CASSPGGPLVTIYF

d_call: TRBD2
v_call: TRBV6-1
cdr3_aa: CASSQAVGGGADGELFF

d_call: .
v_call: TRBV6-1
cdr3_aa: CASSQGLSSNTEAFF

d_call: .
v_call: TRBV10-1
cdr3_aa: CASSEDRQPQHF

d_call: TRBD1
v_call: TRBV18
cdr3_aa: CASSRDRGTSYEQYF

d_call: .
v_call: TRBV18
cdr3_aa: CASSPRSGAGETQYF

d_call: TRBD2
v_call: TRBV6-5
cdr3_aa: CASSQPSGRVDTQYF

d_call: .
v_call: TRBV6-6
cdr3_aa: CASRTRPTETQYF

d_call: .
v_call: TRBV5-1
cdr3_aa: CASSSGMETQYF

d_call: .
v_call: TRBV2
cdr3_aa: CASSEDSSKNIQYF

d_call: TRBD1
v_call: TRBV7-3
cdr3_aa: CASSPGQGASGGYTF

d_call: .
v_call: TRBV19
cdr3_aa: CASSIRGTFTDTQYF

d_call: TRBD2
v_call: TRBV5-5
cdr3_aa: CASSLGTSGSYEQFF

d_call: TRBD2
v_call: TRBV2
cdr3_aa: CASSFKSLAGENEQFF

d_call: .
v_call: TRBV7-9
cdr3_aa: CASSLQANYGYTF

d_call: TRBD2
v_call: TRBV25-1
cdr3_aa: CASSGGKLAGARGEQYF

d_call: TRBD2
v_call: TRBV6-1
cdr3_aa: CASSELGLAINEQFF

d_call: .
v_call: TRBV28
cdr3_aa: CASRPQGLIYGYTF

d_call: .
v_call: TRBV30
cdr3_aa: CAGRVVGRYGYTF

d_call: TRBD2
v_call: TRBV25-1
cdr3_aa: CASSEKREDYEQYF

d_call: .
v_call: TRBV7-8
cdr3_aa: CASSSTTDTQYF